This T cell receptor (beta chain) was identified in a study of blood T cells in healthy people across ages. Germline loops: CDR1 SGHDN, CDR2 FVKESK. The CDR3 covers 14 residues. V gave up 4 bases and J gave up 4 bases, with 11 bases separating them. Alongside a J-beta primer mix, a sample-barcoded 5' primer served in a second PCR lasting about 7 to 12 cycles. The template-switch adaptor, which had 12 random nucleotides, put a tag on each cDNA molecule. In TCRdb, the 5' RACE reads were re-called with MiXCR into one record per CDR3 protein. The data hold roughly 2 million distinct CDR3 sequences, with around half observed a single time. This clonotype was counted ten times or more.

The source of this sequence is a woman in her thirties or forties in good health. The chain couples TRBV14 to TRBJ2-1, with unresolved D. Sequenced: blood. The CDR3 DNA sequence: TGTGCCAGCAGCCGACAAGTTAGTTACAATGAGCAGTTCTTC. Amino acid sequence: CASSRQVSYNEQFF.